Each of the 8 T cell receptor beta chains below was sequenced from the same sample in a study of T cells in Graves' hyperthyroidism and ophthalmopathy. Amplification of TCR beta CDR3 regions was performed using RNA transcripts as template. The TCR CDR3 first-round RT-PCR relied on the HTBI primer set. MiXCR, applied by TCRdb to the multiplex PCR reads, yields one record per CDR3 protein. The sample lists around 350,000 distinct CDR3 sequences, roughly 15% occurring once. Material for sequencing was blood. The source of these receptors is a woman in her twenties or thirties with Graves' ophthalmopathy.

This clonotype has a handful of counts. The chain links TRBV5-6 to TRBJ2-7; D may be TRBD2 (6 bases). Germline V gene data show CDR1 as SGHDT and CDR2 as YYEEEE. V was pared by 4 bases and J by 5 bases, with 16 bases between. The CDR3 has 14 amino acids. In DNA, the CDR3 is TGTGCCAGCAGCCTCGGGGGTAGGAGCGACGAGCAGTACTTC. Translating it yields CASSLGGRSDEQYF.

Ten or more counts support this clonotype. This chain uses TRBV3-1 with TRBJ1-1; D is unclear. Trimming removed 4 bases from V and 8 bases from J, with 8 bases in between. The length of the CDR3 is 11 residues. CDR1 LGHDT and CDR2 YNNKEL come from the germline V gene (reference sequence). In nucleotides, the CDR3 is TGTGCCAGCAGCCGAGGACGGGAAGCTTTCTTT. Its protein is CASSRGREAFF. Based on the CDR3 plus reference TRBV3-1 and TRBJ1-1, the full variable domain is DTAVSQTPKYLVTQMGNDKSIKCEQNLGHDTMYWYKQDSKKFLKIMFSYNNKELIINETVPNRFSPKSPDKAHLNLHINSLELGDSAVYFCASSRGREAFFGQGTRLTVV.

Ten or more counts support this clonotype. The chain carries TRBV6-1 and TRBJ2-6, with D unresolved. From germline, CDR1 is MNHNS and CDR2 SASEGT. The CDR3 loop spans 13 amino acids. V was clipped by 8 bases and J by 0 bases, with 5 bases between them. The CDR3 protein is CASLDSGANVLTF. The CDR3 DNA follows: TGTGCCAGCTTGGACTCTGGGGCCAACGTCCTGACTTTC.

This clonotype occurred many times. The V and J genes are TRBV11-3 and TRBJ2-7; TRBD2 might be the D (5 bases). The CDR3 length is 15 residues. Germline V gene sequence: CDR1 SGHNT, CDR2 YENEEA. Deletions cut 0 bases from V and 6 bases from J, with 15 bases between. For the CDR3, the DNA is TGTGCCAGCAGCTTAGATCCGGGGTCGGCGTCCGAGCAGTACTTC. Translated: CASSLDPGSASEQYF.

This clonotype was observed at least ten times. The V and J genes are TRBV28 and TRBJ1-4, with D possibly TRBD1 on 5 matching bases. Germline V gene lookup returns CDR1 MDHEN and CDR2 SYDVKM. The CDR3 is 15 amino acids. V was cut by 1 base and J by 8 bases, with 14 bases left in between. Written as DNA, the CDR3 is TGTGCCAGCAGTTTATATCAGGGCCCAACCGAAAAACTGTTTTTT. Protein: CASSLYQGPTEKLFF.

This clonotype was observed at least ten times. This sequence joins TRBV20-1 and TRBJ2-5; D perhaps matches TRBD1 (6 bases). Germline values: CDR1 DFQATT, CDR2 SNEGSKA (reference sequence). The V end was cut by 4 bases, the J end by 1 base, with 19 bases between. CDR3 length: 16 residues. The chain's CDR3 is CSATTPTGVVQETQYF. The CDR3, as DNA: TGCAGTGCTACAACACCGACAGGAGTAGTCCAAGAGACCCAGTACTTC.

This clonotype showed up many times. The rearrangement joins TRBV6-1 to TRBJ2-1, with 7 bases identical to TRBD2. The CDR3 spans 14 residues. Germline loops: CDR1 MNHNS, CDR2 SASEGT. V lost 9 bases to trimming and J lost 9 bases; unmatched junction nucleotides: 14. In nucleotides, the CDR3 is TGTGCCAGTGGACTAGTCGGTATTAGGGCTGAGCAGTTCTTC. Amino acid sequence: CASGLVGIRAEQFF.

This clonotype was counted ten times or more. The chain recombines TRBV30 with TRBJ1-6; D is unclear. The V and J ends lost 4 bases and 5 bases respectively, with 12 bases between them. Germline CDR1 GTSNPN, CDR2 SVGIG (reference sequence). The CDR3 consists of 14 residues. The CDR3 loop reads CAWNFNSNNSPLHF. CDR3 nucleotide sequence: TGTGCCTGGAATTTTAACAGTAATAATTCACCCCTCCACTTT.